The TCR beta chain under discussion was sequenced for a study of metastatic and nonmetastatic thyroid tumors. Background on the study: Thyroid patients, malignant and benign, had repertoires compared across blood and tumor or nodule tissue.

In the original processing: Clinicopathological groups supplied CDR3 differences that were used to build a distant-metastasis classifier for papillary thyroid cancer. TCRdb reprocessed the PCR reads using MiXCR. V and J calls and clone size were set by TCRdb, not the authors. The sample includes around 21,000 clones, approximately 20% seen only once; the top ten take under 25%. None of the patients had undergone any treatment ahead of thyroid surgery. Study conclusions and caveats: It was reportedly found that TCR beta diversity was significantly higher in malignant thyroid tumors than in benign nodules, a difference seen in both blood and tumor samples.

By sample fraction, this clone is medium-sized (0.01 to 0.1%). Antigen unknown. Germline CDR1 reads MNHEY; CDR2 reads SMNVEV (reference sequence). CDR3 length: 13 residues. V was cut by 2 bases and J by 5 bases, with 10 bases left in between. This receptor was obtained from a male donor with papillary thyroid cancer or a benign thyroid nodule (not recorded which). Some clones in this sample may be carry-over from other donors' samples. The sample consisted of blood. The chain combines TRBV27 with TRBJ2-7, with a tentative D call TRBD1 (6 bases). CDR3 bases: TGTGCCAGCAGTTTACCAGGGGTTGACGAGCAGTACTTC. Its protein is CASSLPGVDEQYF.